This T cell receptor (beta chain) was identified in a study of response to subunit inactivated influenza vaccine. The CDR3 totals 15 residues. Between the trimmed V and J ends, which lost 6 bases and 2 bases, there was a span of 14 bases. In germline, CDR1 is MNHEY, CDR2 SVGEGT. This clonotype was detected only a few times. TCRdb recomputed calls from the RT-PCR reads with MiXCR, one row per CDR3 protein. The sample has about 170,000 distinct CDR3 sequences; more than 10% are singletons. This sample also appeared in a second study, on T cells expressing NK-cell markers. That work adds: TCR beta cDNA was made by 5'RACE template switching with UMIs. Obtained from sorted CD3+CD56+NKG2C+, CD3+CD56+NKG2C- and CD3+CD56-NKG2C+ T cells were the TCR beta repertoires. Just one sequenced donor of eight was HCMV-seronegative, while seven were seropositive.

Sample: CD8+ T cells sorted from PBMCs, taken 12 days after vaccination. The clonotype originates from a man aged 45-65 years who received an inactivated influenza vaccine. The chain combines TRBV6-2 or TRBV6-3 with TRBJ1-5, with D maybe TRBD1 (6 bases). The CDR3 nucleotides read TGTGCCAGCAGCCACATTTACAGGGGCAATCAGCCCCAGCATTTT. Residues: CASSHIYRGNQPQHF.